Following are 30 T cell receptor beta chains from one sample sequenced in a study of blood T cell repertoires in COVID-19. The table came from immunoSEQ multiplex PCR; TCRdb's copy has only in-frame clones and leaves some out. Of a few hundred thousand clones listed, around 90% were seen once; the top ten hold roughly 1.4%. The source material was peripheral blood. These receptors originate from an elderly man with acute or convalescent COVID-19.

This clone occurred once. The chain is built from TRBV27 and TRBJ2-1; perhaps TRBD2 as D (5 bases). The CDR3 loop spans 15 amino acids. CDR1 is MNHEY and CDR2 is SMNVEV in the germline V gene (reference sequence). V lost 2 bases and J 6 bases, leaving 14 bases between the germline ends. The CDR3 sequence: CASSLGLLRANEQFF. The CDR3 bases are TGTGCCAGCAGTTTAGGACTTCTGCGGGCCAATGAGCAGTTCTTC.

CDR3 region: CASSSTGGNSPLHF. The CDR3 region has the DNA TGTGCCAGCAGCTCCACAGGGGGTAATTCACCCCTCCACTTT. The V and J genes are TRBV6-5 and TRBJ1-6; 8 nucleotides match TRBD1. In germline, CDR1 is MNHEY, CDR2 SVGAGI. V lost 6 bases, J lost 6 bases, and 4 bases stayed unmatched. CDR3 length equals 14 residues.

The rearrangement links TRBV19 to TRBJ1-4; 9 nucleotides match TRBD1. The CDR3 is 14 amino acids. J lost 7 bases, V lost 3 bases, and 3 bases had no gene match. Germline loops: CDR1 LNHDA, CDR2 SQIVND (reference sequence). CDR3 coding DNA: TGTGCCAGTAGTATCCTGGACAGGGGTGAAAAACTGTTTTTT. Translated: CASSILDRGEKLFF.

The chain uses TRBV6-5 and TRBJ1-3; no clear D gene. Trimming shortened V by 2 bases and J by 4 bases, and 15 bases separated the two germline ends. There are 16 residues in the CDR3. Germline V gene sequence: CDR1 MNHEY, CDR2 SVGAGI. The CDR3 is CASSYLFGVSGNTIYF. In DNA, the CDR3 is TGTGCCAGCAGTTACCTTTTCGGGGTTTCGGGAAACACCATATATTTT.

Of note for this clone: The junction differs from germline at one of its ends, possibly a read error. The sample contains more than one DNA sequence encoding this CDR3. The chain's CDR3 is CASGSVQGYSYNSPLHF. CDR3 in DNA: TGTGCTAGTGGTTCAGTCCAGGGGTACTCCTATAATTCACCCCTCCATTTT. This chain links TRBV12-5 with TRBJ1-6; D possibly corresponds to TRBD1 (6 bases). The germline CDR1 and CDR2 sequences are LGHNT and FRNRAP. The CDR3 spans 17 residues. The full variable domain, its missing parts supplied by reference TRBV12-5 and TRBJ1-6, is DARVTQTPRHKVTEMGQEVTMRCQPILGHNTVFWYRQTMMQGLELLAYFRNRAPLDDSGMPKDRFSAEMPDATLATLKIQPSEPRDSAVYFCASGSVQGYSYNSPLHFGNGTRLTVT.

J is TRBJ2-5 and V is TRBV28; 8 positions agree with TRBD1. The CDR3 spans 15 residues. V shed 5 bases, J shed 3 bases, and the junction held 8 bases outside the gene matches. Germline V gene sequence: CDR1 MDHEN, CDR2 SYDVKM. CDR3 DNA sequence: TGTGCCAGCAGTCTTCAAACACAGGGGGAAGAGACCCAGTACTTC. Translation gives CASSLQTQGEETQYF. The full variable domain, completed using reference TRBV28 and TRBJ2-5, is DVKVTQSSRYLVKRTGEKVFLECVQDMDHENMFWYRQDPGLGLRLIYFSYDVKMKEKGDIPEGYSVSREKKERFSLILESASTNQTSMYLCASSLQTQGEETQYFGPGTRLLVL.

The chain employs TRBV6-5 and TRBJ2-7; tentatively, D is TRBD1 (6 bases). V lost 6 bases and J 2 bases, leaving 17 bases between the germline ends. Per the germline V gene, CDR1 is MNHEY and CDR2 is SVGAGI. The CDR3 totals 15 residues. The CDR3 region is CASRKVARDTYEQYF. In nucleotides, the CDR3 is TGTGCCAGCAGAAAAGTGGCCCGGGACACCTACGAGCAGTACTTC.

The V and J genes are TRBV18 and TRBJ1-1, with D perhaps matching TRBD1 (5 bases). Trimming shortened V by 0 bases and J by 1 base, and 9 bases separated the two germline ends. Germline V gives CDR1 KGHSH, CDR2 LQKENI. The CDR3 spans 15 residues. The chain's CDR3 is CASSPPLGGNTEAFF. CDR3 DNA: TGTGCCAGCTCACCACCGCTCGGGGGGAACACTGAAGCTTTCTTT.

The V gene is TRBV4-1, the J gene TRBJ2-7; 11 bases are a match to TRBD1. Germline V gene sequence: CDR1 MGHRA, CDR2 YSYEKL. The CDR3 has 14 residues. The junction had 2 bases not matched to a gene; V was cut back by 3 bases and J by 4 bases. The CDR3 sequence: CASSQGQGVYEQYF. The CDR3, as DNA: TGCGCCAGCAGCCAGGGACAGGGGGTGTACGAGCAGTACTTC.

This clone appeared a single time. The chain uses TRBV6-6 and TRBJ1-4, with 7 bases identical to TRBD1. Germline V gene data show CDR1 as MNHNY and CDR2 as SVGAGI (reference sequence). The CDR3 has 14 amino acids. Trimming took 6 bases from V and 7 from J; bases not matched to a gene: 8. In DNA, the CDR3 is TGTGCCAGCAGGACGACAGGGAACAGTGAAAAACTGTTTTTT. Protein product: CASRTTGNSEKLFF.

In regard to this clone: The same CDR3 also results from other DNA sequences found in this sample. DNA of the CDR3: TGTGCCAGCAGCGTAGGGCAGATTAATGAAAAACTGTTTTTT. This codes for CASSVGQINEKLFF. V usage is TRBV9 and J usage is TRBJ1-4, with no clear D. The CDR3 loop spans 14 amino acids. Between the trimmed V and J ends, which lost 0 bases and 4 bases, there was a span of 7 bases. The germline V gene has CDR1 SGDLS and CDR2 YYNGEE.

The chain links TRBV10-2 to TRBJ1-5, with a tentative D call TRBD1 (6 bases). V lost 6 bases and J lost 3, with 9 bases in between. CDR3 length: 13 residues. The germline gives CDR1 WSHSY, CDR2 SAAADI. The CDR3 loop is CASRTGFNQPQHF. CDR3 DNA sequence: TGCGCCAGCAGGACAGGCTTCAATCAGCCCCAGCATTTT.

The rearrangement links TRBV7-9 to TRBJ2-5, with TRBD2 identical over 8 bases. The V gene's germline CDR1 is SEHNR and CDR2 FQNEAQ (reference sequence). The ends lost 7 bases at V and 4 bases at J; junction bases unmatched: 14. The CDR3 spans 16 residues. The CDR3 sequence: CASIHLAGGVGETQYF. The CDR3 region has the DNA TGTGCCAGCATCCATCTAGCGGGCGGGGTTGGAGAGACCCAGTACTTC.

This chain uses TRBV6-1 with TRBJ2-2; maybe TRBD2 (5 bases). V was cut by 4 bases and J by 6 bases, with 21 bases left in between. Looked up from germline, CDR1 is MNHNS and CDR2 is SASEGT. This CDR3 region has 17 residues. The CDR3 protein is CASSGFQTRDLAGELFF. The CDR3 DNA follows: TGTGCCAGCAGTGGCTTTCAAACCCGGGATTTGGCCGGGGAGCTGTTTTTT.

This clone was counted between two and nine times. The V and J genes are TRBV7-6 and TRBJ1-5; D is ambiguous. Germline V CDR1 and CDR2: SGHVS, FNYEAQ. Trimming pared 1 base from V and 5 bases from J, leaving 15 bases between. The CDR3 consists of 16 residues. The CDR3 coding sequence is TGTGCCAGCAGCTTAGGTCCTGAGACAAACTATCAGCCCCAGCATTTT. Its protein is CASSLGPETNYQPQHF. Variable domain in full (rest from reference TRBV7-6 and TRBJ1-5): GAGVSQSPRYKVTKRGQDVALRCDPISGHVSLYWYRQALGQGPEFLTYFNYEAQQDKSGLPNDRFSAERPEGSISTLTIQRTEQRDSAMYRCASSLGPETNYQPQHFGDGTRLSIL.

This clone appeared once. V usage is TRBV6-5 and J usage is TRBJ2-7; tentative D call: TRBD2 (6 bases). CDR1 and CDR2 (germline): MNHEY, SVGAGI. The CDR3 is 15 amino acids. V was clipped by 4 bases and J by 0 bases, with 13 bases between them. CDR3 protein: CASSSPGDSSYEQYF. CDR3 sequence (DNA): TGTGCCAGCAGTTCCCCGGGGGATAGCTCCTACGAGCAGTACTTC.

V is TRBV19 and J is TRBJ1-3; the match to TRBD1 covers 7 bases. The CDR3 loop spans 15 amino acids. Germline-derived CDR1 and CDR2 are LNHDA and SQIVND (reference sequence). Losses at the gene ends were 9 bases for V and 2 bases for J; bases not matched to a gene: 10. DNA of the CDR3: TGTGCCAGCTGCCCCTTGCAGGGGGCTGGAAACACCATATATTTT. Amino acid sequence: CASCPLQGAGNTIYF. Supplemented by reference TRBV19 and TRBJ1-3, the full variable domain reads DGGITQSPKYLFRKEGQNVTLSCEQNLNHDAMYWYRQDPGQGLRLIYYSQIVNDFQKGDIAEGYSVSREKKESFPLTVTSAQKNPTAFYLCASCPLQGAGNTIYFGEGSWLTVV.

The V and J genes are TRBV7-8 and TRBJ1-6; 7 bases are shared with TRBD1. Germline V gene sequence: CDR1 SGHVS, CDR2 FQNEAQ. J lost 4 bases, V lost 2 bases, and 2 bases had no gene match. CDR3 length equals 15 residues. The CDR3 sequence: CASSLRQGYNSPLHF. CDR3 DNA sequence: TGTGCCAGCAGCTTAAGACAGGGATATAATTCACCCCTCCACTTT.

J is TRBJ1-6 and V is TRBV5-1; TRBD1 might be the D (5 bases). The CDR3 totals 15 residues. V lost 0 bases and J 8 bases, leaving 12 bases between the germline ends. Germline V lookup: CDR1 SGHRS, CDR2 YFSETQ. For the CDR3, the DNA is TGCGCCAGCAGCTTGGAAACAGGTTTCTATTCACCCCTCCACTTT. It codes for CASSLETGFYSPLHF.

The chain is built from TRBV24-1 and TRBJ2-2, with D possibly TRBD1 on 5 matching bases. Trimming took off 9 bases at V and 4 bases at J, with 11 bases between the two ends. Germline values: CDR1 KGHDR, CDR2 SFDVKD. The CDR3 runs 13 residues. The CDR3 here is CATRQSGTGELFF. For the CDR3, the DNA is TGTGCCACCCGACAGTCGGGCACCGGGGAGCTGTTTTTT.

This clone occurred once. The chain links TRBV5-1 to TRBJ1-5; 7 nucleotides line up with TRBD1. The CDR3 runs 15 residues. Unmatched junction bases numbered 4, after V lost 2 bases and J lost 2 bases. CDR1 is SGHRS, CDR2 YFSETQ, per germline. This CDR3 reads CASSFEGAGNQPQHF. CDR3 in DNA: TGCGCCAGCAGCTTCGAGGGGGCTGGCAATCAGCCCCAGCATTTT. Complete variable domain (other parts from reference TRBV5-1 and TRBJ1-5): KAGVTQTPRYLIKTRGQQVTLSCSPISGHRSVSWYQQTPGQGLQFLFEYFSETQRNKGNFPGRFSGRQFSNSRSEMNVSTLELGDSALYLCASSFEGAGNQPQHFGDGTRLSIL.

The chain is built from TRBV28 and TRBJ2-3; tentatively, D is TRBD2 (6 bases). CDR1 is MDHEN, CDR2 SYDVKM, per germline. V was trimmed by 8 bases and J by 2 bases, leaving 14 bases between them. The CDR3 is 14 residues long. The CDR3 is CASARSGITDTQYF. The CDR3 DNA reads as TGTGCCAGCGCTCGTAGCGGCATCACAGATACGCAGTATTTT.

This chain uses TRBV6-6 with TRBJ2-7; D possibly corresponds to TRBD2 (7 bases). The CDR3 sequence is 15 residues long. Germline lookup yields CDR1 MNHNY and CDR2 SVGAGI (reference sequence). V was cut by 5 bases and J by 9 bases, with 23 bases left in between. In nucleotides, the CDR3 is TGTGCCAGCAGTATTAATTCGGGGGGCGCGGAGGGGCAGTACTTC. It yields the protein CASSINSGGAEGQYF.

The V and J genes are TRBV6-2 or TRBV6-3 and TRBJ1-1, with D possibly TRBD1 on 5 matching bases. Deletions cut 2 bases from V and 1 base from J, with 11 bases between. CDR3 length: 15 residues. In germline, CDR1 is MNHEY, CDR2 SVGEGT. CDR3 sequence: CASSYAGRRNTEAFF. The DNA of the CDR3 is TGTGCCAGCAGTTACGCAGGGAGGAGGAACACTGAAGCTTTCTTT.

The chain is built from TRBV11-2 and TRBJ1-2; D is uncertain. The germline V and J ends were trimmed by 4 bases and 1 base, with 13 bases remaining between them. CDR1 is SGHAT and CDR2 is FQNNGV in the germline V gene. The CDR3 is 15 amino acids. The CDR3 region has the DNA TGTGCCAGCAGCTCTATACGCCTTTTTAACTATGGCTACACCTTC. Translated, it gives CASSSIRLFNYGYTF.

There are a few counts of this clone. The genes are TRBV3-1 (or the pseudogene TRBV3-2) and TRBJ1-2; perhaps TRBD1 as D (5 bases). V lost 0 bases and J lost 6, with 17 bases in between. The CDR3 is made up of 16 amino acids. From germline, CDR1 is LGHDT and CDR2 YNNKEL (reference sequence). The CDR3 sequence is CASSQDSRQGKNGYTF. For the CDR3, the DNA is TGTGCCAGCAGCCAAGATAGCCGGCAGGGCAAGAATGGCTACACCTTC.

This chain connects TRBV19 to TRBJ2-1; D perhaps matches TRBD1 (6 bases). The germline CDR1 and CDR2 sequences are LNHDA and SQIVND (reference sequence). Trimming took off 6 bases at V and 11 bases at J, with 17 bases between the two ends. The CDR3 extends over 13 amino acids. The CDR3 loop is CASRALRGTKQFF. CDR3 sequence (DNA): TGTGCCAGTAGGGCCCTGAGGGGGACAAAGCAGTTCTTC.

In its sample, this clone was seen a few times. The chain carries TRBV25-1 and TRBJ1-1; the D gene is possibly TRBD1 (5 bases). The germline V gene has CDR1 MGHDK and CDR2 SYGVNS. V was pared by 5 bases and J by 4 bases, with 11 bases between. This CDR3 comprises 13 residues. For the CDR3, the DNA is TGTGCCAGCAGTAGGGGCACGGGCACTGAAGCTTTCTTT. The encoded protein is CASSRGTGTEAFF.

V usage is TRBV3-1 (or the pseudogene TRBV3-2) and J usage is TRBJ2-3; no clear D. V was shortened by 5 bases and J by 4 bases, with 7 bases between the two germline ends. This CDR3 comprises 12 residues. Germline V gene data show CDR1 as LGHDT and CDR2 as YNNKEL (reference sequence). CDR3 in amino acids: CASSVLADTQYF. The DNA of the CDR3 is TGTGCCAGCAGCGTTTTAGCAGATACGCAGTATTTT.

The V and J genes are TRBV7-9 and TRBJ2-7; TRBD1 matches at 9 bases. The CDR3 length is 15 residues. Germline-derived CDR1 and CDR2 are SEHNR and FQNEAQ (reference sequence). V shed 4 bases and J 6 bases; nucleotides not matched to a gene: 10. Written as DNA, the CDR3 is TGTGCCAGCAGCTCCCGGGACAGGGAAGGGGCCGAGCAGTACTTC. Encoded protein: CASSSRDREGAEQYF.